These T cell receptor beta chains were read from a single sample in a study of blood T cells in healthy people across ages. TCRdb itself ran the 5' RACE reads through MiXCR, one entry per CDR3 protein. The repertoire holds roughly 800,000 distinct CDR3 sequences, with more than 20% as singletons. The same data also contributed to another study, on T cells of mothers and their children.

The sequencing sample was made of blood. The receptor source for this set is a boy younger than 18 in good health. The CDR3 runs from the conserved cysteine through the conserved F or W. The D gene is left open where the match is weak. Only some rows state a clone size, as once, few, many or a class for expanded clones.

abundance,j_gene,v_gene,d_gene,CDR3nt,CDR3aa
few,TRBJ1-3,TRBV4-1,TRBD1,TGCGCCAGCAGCCAAGGGGTCCAGGGGGAAAACACCATATATTTT,CASSQGVQGENTIYF
.,TRBJ2-2,TRBV20-1,.,TGCAGTGCTAGGACCCGTATCACCGGGGAGCTGTTTTTT,CSARTRITGELFF
.,TRBJ2-7,TRBV13,TRBD1,TGTGCCAGCAGTCCCAGGGGGCTGACCGAGCAGTACTTC,CASSPRGLTEQYF
many,TRBJ1-1,TRBV6-5,.,TGTGCCAGCAGGGAGAACACTGAAGCTTTCTTT,CASRENTEAFF
.,TRBJ2-5,TRBV7-2,TRBD2,TGTGCCAGCAGCCCTACCAGCGGGGGGGGCGGAGAGACCCAGTACTTC,CASSPTSGGGGETQYF
few,TRBJ1-5,TRBV20-1,.,TGCAGTGCTAGGGAACAGGGCAATCAGCCCCAGCATTTT,CSAREQGNQPQHF
.,TRBJ2-2,TRBV20-1,.,TGCAGTGCTAGTCTGTCAGGGAACACCGGGGAGCTGTTTTTT,CSASLSGNTGELFF
.,TRBJ2-2,TRBV5-1,.,TGCGCCAGCAGCTTTGGAACGCACACCGGGGAGCTGTTTTTT,CASSFGTHTGELFF
.,TRBJ2-7,TRBV28,.,TGTGCCAGCAGTTTGGCAGGGGGAGGGCAGGGGCAGTACTTC,CASSLAGGGQGQYF
.,TRBJ1-2,TRBV6-1,.,TGTGCCAGCAGTGAAGATCCGGCAGGCGTTTATGGCTACACCTTC,CASSEDPAGVYGYTF
.,TRBJ2-3,TRBV6-1,TRBD1,TGTGCCAGCAGCCAGAACCGGGACAGAATCACAGATACGCAGTATTTT,CASSQNRDRITDTQYF
.,TRBJ1-2,TRBV29-1,.,TGCAGCGTCTCCGGGGTTCTCCTGTATGGCTACACCTTC,CSVSGVLLYGYTF
few,TRBJ1-2,TRBV28,.,TGTGCCAGCTCAGGGTGGGACTATGGCTACACCTTC,CASSGWDYGYTF
.,TRBJ2-3,TRBV9,TRBD2,TGTGCCAGCAGCATACCCACGGGACTAGCGGGAGATGTAAGCACAGATACGCAGTATTTT,CASSIPTGLAGDVSTDTQYF
few,TRBJ1-6,TRBV6-1,.,TGTGCCAGCAGGGGAGAAACAAATTCACCCCTCCACTTC,CASRGETNSPLHF
few,TRBJ2-2,TRBV5-1,TRBD1,TGCGCCAGCGCAGGACAGGGAGCCACCGGGGAGCTGTTTTTT,CASAGQGATGELFF
few,TRBJ2-5,TRBV7-2,TRBD1,TGTGCCAGCAGCTCGACAGGGGGCGATGAGACCCAGTACTTC,CASSSTGGDETQYF
once,TRBJ2-1,TRBV12-3/TRBV12-4,.,TGTGCCAGCAGTCCCAAGGTGAGGAGAGTTAAGATCAATGAGCAGTTCTTC,CASSPKVRRVKINEQFF
few,TRBJ2-3,TRBV7-2,.,TGTGCCAGCCGATCCGAATTAAGGGATACGCAGTATTTT,CASRSELRDTQYF
.,TRBJ1-3,TRBV4-2,.,TGTGCCAGCAGCCAAGAGGACCAGGGCCTCTCTGGAAACACCATATATTTT,CASSQEDQGLSGNTIYF
few,TRBJ2-1,TRBV7-8,.,TGTGCCAGCAGCTTAGCAATAGGCGGGAATGTCGTCAATGAGCAGTTCTTC,CASSLAIGGNVVNEQFF
.,TRBJ2-1,TRBV29-1,.,TGCAGCGTTGGACAGCACAATGAGCAGTTCTTC,CSVGQHNEQFF
few,TRBJ1-3,TRBV6-6,.,TGTGCCAGCAGTTACGAATCTGGAAACACCATATATTTT,CASSYESGNTIYF
.,TRBJ2-5,TRBV14,TRBD2,TGTGCCAGCAGCCATTTTACTAGCGGGAGGACGGAGACCCAGTACTTC,CASSHFTSGRTETQYF
few,TRBJ2-1,TRBV24-1,TRBD2,TGTGCCACCAGTGATTCCCCCCGTGTCAGCGGGATAACCTACAATGAGCAGTTCTTC,CATSDSPRVSGITYNEQFF
.,TRBJ2-3,TRBV12-3/TRBV12-4,TRBD2,TGTGCCAGCAGTTTGTCTAGCGGGAAAGATACGCAGTATTTT,CASSLSSGKDTQYF
.,TRBJ2-3,TRBV4-1,.,TGCGCCAGCAGCCAAGGGGGGTCGTCTGATACGCAGTATTTT,CASSQGGSSDTQYF
.,TRBJ2-7,TRBV7-9,.,TGTGCCAGCAGCCATCTCCAGGAATTATCCTACGAGCAGTACTTC,CASSHLQELSYEQYF
.,TRBJ2-7,TRBV14,TRBD2,TGTGCCAGCAGCCAAGTCAATGCGGGGGGCTACGAGCAGTACTTC,CASSQVNAGGYEQYF
few,TRBJ2-7,TRBV29-1,TRBD2,TGCAGCGTTGTCATTACGGGAGGTACCTACGAGCAGTACTTC,CSVVITGGTYEQYF
few,TRBJ1-5,TRBV12-3/TRBV12-4,.,TGTGCCAGCAGTTTACTGGCAGGCAATCAGCCCCAGCATTTT,CASSLLAGNQPQHF
few,TRBJ2-5,TRBV20-1,TRBD2,TGCAGTGCTATTTTGATCCGCACTAGCGGGAGGAGCGGGGAGACCCAGTACTTC,CSAILIRTSGRSGETQYF
few,TRBJ2-7,TRBV7-2,TRBD1,TGTGCCAGCAGCCTCCGGAGGACAGGGCGATACGAGCAGTACTTC,CASSLRRTGRYEQYF
.,TRBJ2-5,TRBV13,TRBD1,TGTGCCAGCAGCTCCGGGACAGAAAAAGAGACCCAGTACTTC,CASSSGTEKETQYF
few,TRBJ2-1,TRBV4-1,TRBD2,TGCGCCAGCAGCGTTTATGCCAGCGGGAGAGTTAATGAGCAGTTCTTC,CASSVYASGRVNEQFF
.,TRBJ2-5,TRBV12-3/TRBV12-4,.,TGTGCCAGCAGACAGGCTCCCCGAGAGACCCAGTACTTC,CASRQAPRETQYF